Following are 2 T cell receptor beta chains from one sample sequenced in a study of T-cell memory formation after mild COVID-19. MiXCR, run by TCRdb on the 5' RACE reads, gives a single entry per CDR3 protein. Altogether around 250,000 distinct CDR3 sequences are present, 15% being singletons, with the ten largest covering around 2.2%. Material for sequencing was PBMCs or a T cell subset sorted from them (not recorded which). These receptors all stem from an adult woman who had mild COVID-19 (a few samples of this study predate the infection). Cell type and time point are not known.

This chain links TRBV5-1 with TRBJ1-3; D gene ambiguous. CDR1 is SGHRS, CDR2 YFSETQ, per germline. This CDR3 has 14 amino acids. V was shortened by 0 bases and J by 4 bases, with 8 bases between the two germline ends. CDR3 region: CASSLDSVGNTIYF. The CDR3 region has the DNA TGCGCCAGCAGCTTGGACAGCGTCGGAAACACCATATATTTT. Drawing the rest from reference TRBV5-1 and TRBJ1-3, the complete variable domain is KAGVTQTPRYLIKTRGQQVTLSCSPISGHRSVSWYQQTPGQGLQFLFEYFSETQRNKGNFPGRFSGRQFSNSRSEMNVSTLELGDSALYLCASSLDSVGNTIYFGEGSWLTVV.

This chain connects TRBV15 to TRBJ2-1, with D perhaps matching TRBD2 (6 bases). This CDR3 has 16 residues. The germline gives CDR1 LNHNV, CDR2 YYDKDF (reference sequence). Trimming removed 0 bases from V and 4 bases from J, with 13 bases in between. The CDR3, as DNA: TGTGCCACCAGCAGAGACAGGGACTCCAATTACAATGAGCAGTTCTTC. This gives the protein CATSRDRDSNYNEQFF. The whole variable domain, filled in from reference TRBV15 and TRBJ2-1, reads DAMVIQNPRYQVTQFGKPVTLSCSQTLNHNVMYWYQQKSSQAPKLLFHYYDKDFNNEADTPDNFQSRRPNTSFCFLDIRSPGLGDTAMYLCATSRDRDSNYNEQFFGPGTRLTVL.